Below, 12 T cell receptor beta chains from the same sample are listed, as sequenced in a study of blood T cell repertoires in COVID-19. Only in-frame clones appear in the TCRdb table, and some are missing; sequencing was by immunoSEQ multiplex PCR. The sample records over 75,000 clones, about 91% being singletons. The sample was peripheral blood. All receptors come from a woman older than 75 with active COVID-19.

J is TRBJ2-5 and V is TRBV15, with D possibly matching TRBD1 (6 bases). Trimming took off 5 bases at V and 2 bases at J, with 18 bases between the two ends. The CDR3 covers 16 residues. CDR1 and CDR2 from the germline V gene are LNHNV and YYDKDF (reference sequence). For the CDR3, the DNA is TGTGCCACCAGCCTCTACAAACAGGGTCCACAAGAGACCCAGTACTTC. Encoded protein: CATSLYKQGPQETQYF. Together with reference TRBV15 and TRBJ2-5, the CDR3 gives the full variable domain: DAMVIQNPRYQVTQFGKPVTLSCSQTLNHNVMYWYQQKSSQAPKLLFHYYDKDFNNEADTPDNFQSRRPNTSFCFLDIRSPGLGDTAMYLCATSLYKQGPQETQYFGPGTRLLVL.

V and J are TRBV9 and TRBJ2-1; TRBD2 matches 7 bases. The CDR3 consists of 15 residues. V shed 3 bases and J 0 bases; nucleotides not matched to a gene: 3. The germline gives CDR1 SGDLS, CDR2 YYNGEE. CDR3 DNA sequence: TGTGCCAGCAGCGAACTAGCGAGCTCCTACAATGAGCAGTTCTTC. Its protein product is CASSELASSYNEQFF.

In its sample, this clone was seen a few times. This rearrangement joins TRBV4-1 to TRBJ2-1, with TRBD1 as a possible D gene (6 bases). Trimming pared 3 bases from V and 4 bases from J, leaving 16 bases between. The germline V gene encodes CDR1 MGHRA and CDR2 YSYEKL. This CDR3 has 16 residues. DNA for the CDR3: TGCGCCAGCAGCCATGGTCCGGGACACCCGTACAATGAGCAGTTCTTC. This codes for CASSHGPGHPYNEQFF.

The rearrangement uses TRBV18 and TRBJ2-2; D gene unclear. Germline V gives CDR1 KGHSH, CDR2 LQKENI. The CDR3 is made up of 13 amino acids. Trimming removed 3 bases at V and 6 bases at J, with 8 bases between. CDR3 region: CASSPKISGELFF. The CDR3 DNA sequence: TGTGCCAGCTCACCTAAAATCTCCGGGGAGCTGTTTTTT.

The V call is TRBV28, the J call TRBJ1-2; D call uncertain. The CDR3 spans 17 residues. The V and J ends lost 3 bases and 2 bases respectively, with 19 bases between them. Germline CDR1 reads MDHEN; CDR2 reads SYDVKM. CDR3 residues: CASSFIRLGSNNYGYTF. The DNA for the CDR3 is TGTGCCAGCAGTTTTATAAGACTAGGGAGTAACAACTATGGCTACACCTTC.

The chain recombines TRBV6-2 or TRBV6-3 with TRBJ1-5; no definite D call. The CDR3 length is 15 residues. Trimming shortened V by 2 bases and J by 0 bases, and 8 bases separated the two germline ends. Germline CDR1 reads MNHEY; CDR2 reads SVGEGT. This CDR3 is CASSYSLNSNQPQHF. CDR3 coding DNA: TGTGCCAGCAGTTACAGCCTCAATAGCAATCAGCCCCAGCATTTT.

The CDR3: CASSPPLLAVNEQFF. CDR3 nucleotides: TGTGCCAGCTCACCACCGTTACTAGCGGTCAATGAGCAGTTCTTC. The V and J genes are TRBV18 and TRBJ2-1, with 8 bases aligning to TRBD2. This CDR3 is built from 15 residues. V lost 0 bases, J lost 6 bases, and 4 bases stayed unmatched. Germline assignment: CDR1 KGHSH and CDR2 LQKENI. Using reference TRBV18 and TRBJ2-1 for the parts outside the CDR3, the full variable domain is NAGVMQNPRHLVRRRGQEARLRCSPMKGHSHVYWYRQLPEEGLKFMVYLQKENIIDESGMPKERFSAEFPKEGPSILRIQQVVRGDSAAYFCASSPPLLAVNEQFFGPGTRLTVL.

The CDR3, as DNA: TGTGCCAGCAGTTCTGGACCGCCGGGACAGACCAATTCACCCCTCCACTTT. It translates to CASSSGPPGQTNSPLHF. The gene calls are TRBV27 and TRBJ1-6; 7 bases are shared with TRBD1. Germline V gives CDR1 MNHEY, CDR2 SMNVEV (reference sequence). Losses at the gene ends were 4 bases for V and 7 bases for J; bases not matched to a gene: 13. CDR3 size: 17 residues.

This clone is labeled medium-sized. V usage is TRBV7-2 and J usage is TRBJ2-7; 11 bases fit TRBD1. J lost 7 bases, V lost 8 bases, and 13 bases had no gene match. Germline V gives CDR1 SGHTA, CDR2 FQGNSA. There are 15 residues in the CDR3. The CDR3 DNA reads as TGTGCCAGCGGCGACTGGACAGGGGGCGAAGAGGAGCAGTACTTC. Translated, it gives CASGDWTGGEEEQYF.

The gene calls are TRBV3-1 (or the pseudogene TRBV3-2) and TRBJ2-2; D not certain. Germline V gives CDR1 LGHDT, CDR2 YNNKEL (reference sequence). With 6 bases removed from V and 1 base from J, the gap between germline ends came to 3 bases. CDR3 length equals 12 residues. The CDR3 DNA reads as TGTGCCAGCAGACAGAACACCGGGGAGCTGTTTTTT. This sequence encodes CASRQNTGELFF.

The chain recombines TRBV10-3 with TRBJ2-3, with 9 nucleotides matching TRBD1. The V segment lost 2 bases and the J segment 4 bases; nucleotides outside the gene matches: 10. Germline-derived CDR1 and CDR2 are ENHRY and SYGVKD. This CDR3 is built from 17 residues. The CDR3 is CAISERRTGGAADTQYF. The CDR3, as DNA: TGTGCCATCAGTGAGCGACGAACAGGGGGCGCCGCAGATACGCAGTATTTT.

This clone has just one count. The genes are TRBV6-5 and TRBJ2-5; 7 nucleotides agree with TRBD2. CDR3 length: 13 amino acids. The germline gives CDR1 MNHEY, CDR2 SVGAGI. V lost 3 bases and J lost 5; bases outside the gene matches: 3. DNA for the CDR3: TGTGCCAGCAGTTATAAGCGGGGCGAGACCCAGTACTTC. This encodes CASSYKRGETQYF.